This T cell receptor beta chain was captured by sequencing in a study of identifying expanded T cells in peripheral blood. Germline V lookup: CDR1 SGHNT, CDR2 YENEEA. The length of the CDR3 is 13 residues. Trimming stripped 5 bases from V and 2 bases from J, with 9 bases between. Clones were sequenced by immunoSEQ multiplex PCR, and TCRdb holds only the in-frame ones, with some missing. The sample has tens of thousands of clones; approximately 88% are singletons. Sequenced input: blood. The chain recombines TRBV11-3 with TRBJ1-2; D unresolved. This clonotype was sampled from a person between 18 and 70 years old in good health. CDR3 in DNA: TGTGCCAGCAGCCCCGACATAAACTATGGCTACACCTTC. This gives the protein CASSPDINYGYTF.